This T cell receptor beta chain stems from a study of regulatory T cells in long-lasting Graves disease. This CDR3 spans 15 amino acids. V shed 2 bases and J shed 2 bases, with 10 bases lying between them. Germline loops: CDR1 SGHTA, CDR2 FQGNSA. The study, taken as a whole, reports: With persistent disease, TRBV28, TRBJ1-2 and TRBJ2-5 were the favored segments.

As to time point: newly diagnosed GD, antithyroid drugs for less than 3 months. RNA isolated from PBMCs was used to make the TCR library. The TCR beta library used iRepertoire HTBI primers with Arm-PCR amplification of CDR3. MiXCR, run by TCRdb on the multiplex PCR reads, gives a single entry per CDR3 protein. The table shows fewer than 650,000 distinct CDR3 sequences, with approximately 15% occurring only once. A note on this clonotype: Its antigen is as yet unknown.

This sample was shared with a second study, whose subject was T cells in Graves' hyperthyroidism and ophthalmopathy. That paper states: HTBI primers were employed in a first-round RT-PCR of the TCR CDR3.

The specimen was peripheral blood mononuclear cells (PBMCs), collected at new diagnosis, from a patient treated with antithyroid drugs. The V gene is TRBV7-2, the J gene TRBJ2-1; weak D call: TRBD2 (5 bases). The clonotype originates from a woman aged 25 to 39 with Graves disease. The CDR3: CASSLQSGTYNEQFF. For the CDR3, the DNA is TGTGCCAGCAGCTTACAGTCGGGGACCTACAATGAGCAGTTCTTC.